The 20 T cell receptor beta chains given below trace back to one sample, sequenced in a study of CXCR3-negative and CXCR3-positive naive CD8 T cells. Notes on the study in general: TRB CDR3 hydrophobicity was greater in CXCR3-positive naive cells than in CXCR3-negative naive cells.

For these TCRs, the target antigens are not known. The study made its TRB cDNA libraries by 5' RACE, adding UMI labels. No DNA is given; TCRdb re-called the 5' RACE reads and lists each CDR3 protein once. The specimen's table records roughly 110,000 distinct CDR3 sequences. The sample consisted of naive CXCR3+ CD8+ T cells from blood. Specified subset: CD45RO-CCR7+CD27+CD95- naive CD8+ T cells expressing CXCR3 (TNR3+). The source of these receptors is a human donor in good health. Some clones in this sample may be carry-over from other donors' samples.

J is TRBJ2-2 and V is TRBV29-1. Germline values: CDR1 SQVTM, CDR2 ANQGSEA. The CDR3 is 15 amino acids. The CDR3 is CSGNSGASNTGELFF.

This chain uses TRBV3-1 with TRBJ2-2; the TRBD2 assignment by TCRdb is unverifiable without DNA. From germline, CDR1 is LGHDT and CDR2 YNNKEL (reference sequence). This CDR3 is 14 amino acids long. CDR3 amino acids: CASSYAGGTGELFF.

The V call is TRBV20-1, the J call TRBJ1-2; TCRdb outputs TRBD1, but without DNA this stays unchecked. Germline V gene data show CDR1 as DFQATT and CDR2 as SNEGSKA (reference sequence). The CDR3 has 13 residues. CDR3 amino acids: CSAPRTDNYGYTF.

V and J are TRBV2 and TRBJ2-1; TCRdb reports TRBD1, a call that lacks DNA to check it against. The CDR3 is 13 amino acids. Germline V gene sequence: CDR1 SNHLY, CDR2 FYNNEI. CDR3 loop: CASPGGGYNEQFF.

This chain joins TRBV5-1 and TRBJ2-7; TCRdb gives TRBD2 as the D gene, but with no DNA this cannot be confirmed. The CDR3 has 12 residues. Germline V gene lookup returns CDR1 SGHRS and CDR2 YFSETQ. The CDR3 region is CASSFSGYEQYF. The full variable domain, with the rest looked up from reference TRBV5-1 and TRBJ2-7, is KAGVTQTPRYLIKTRGQQVTLSCSPISGHRSVSWYQQTPGQGLQFLFEYFSETQRNKGNFPGRFSGRQFSNSRSEMNVSTLELGDSALYLCASSFSGYEQYFGPGTRLTVT.

V usage is TRBV3-1 and J usage is TRBJ2-1; the D gene TCRdb calls, TRBD1, cannot be checked with no DNA. Germline CDR1 is LGHDT and CDR2 is YNNKEL (reference sequence). The CDR3 consists of 16 residues. CDR3 residues: CASSPRTQGIYNEQFF.

The chain's CDR3 is CASSEAVTSLEQYF. The chain couples TRBV6-1 to TRBJ2-7; TCRdb proposes TRBD2, but this gene call is untestable without DNA. Germline lookup yields CDR1 MNHNS and CDR2 SASEGT. This CDR3 spans 14 amino acids.

V and J are TRBV4-1 and TRBJ2-3; without DNA, the TCRdb call of TRBD1 cannot be checked. CDR3 length: 17 residues. In germline, CDR1 is MGHRA, CDR2 YSYEKL. CDR3 sequence: CASSAPDRIDLSDTQYF.

The chain is built from TRBV6-5 and TRBJ2-7; TCRdb indicates TRBD1, and absent DNA this call remains unverified. Per the germline V gene, CDR1 is MNHEY and CDR2 is SVGAGI. The length of the CDR3 is 13 residues. The CDR3 spells CASSYSPWDEQYF.

The V and J genes are TRBV30 and TRBJ2-4; TCRdb names TRBD2, which stays unverified in the absence of DNA. Germline CDR1 is GTSNPN and CDR2 is SVGIG (reference sequence). The CDR3 length is 12 residues. This CDR3 is CAWSEGEYIQYF.

The V and J genes are TRBV5-5 and TRBJ2-1. Germline V gives CDR1 SGHKS, CDR2 YYEKEE (reference sequence). The CDR3 is 16 amino acids. This CDR3 reads CASSLDWGSSYNEQFF. Using reference TRBV5-5 and TRBJ2-1 for the parts outside the CDR3, the full variable domain is DAGVTQSPTHLIKTRGQQVTLRCSPISGHKSVSWYQQVLGQGPQFIFQYYEKEERGRGNFPDRFSARQFPNYSSELNVNALLLGDSALYLCASSLDWGSSYNEQFFGPGTRLTVL.

CDR3 protein: CASSYPQETGELFF. The rearrangement joins TRBV6-2 or TRBV6-3 to TRBJ2-2. Germline V lookup: CDR1 MNHEY, CDR2 SVGEGT. CDR3 size: 14 residues.

The genes are TRBV7-3 and TRBJ1-2; with no DNA, the TCRdb D assignment of TRBD1 cannot be verified. This CDR3 comprises 15 residues. The V gene's germline CDR1 is SGHTA and CDR2 FQGTGA. CDR3 loop: CATTTGTGGWYGYTF.

The chain has TRBV10-1 and TRBJ2-7; TCRdb proposes TRBD1, but this gene call is untestable without DNA. Germline V lookup: CDR1 WNHNN, CDR2 SYGVQD (reference sequence). The CDR3 extends over 14 amino acids. This CDR3 reads CASSESETGNEHYF.

J is TRBJ2-1 and V is TRBV9; as DNA is missing, the TRBD2 call by TCRdb cannot be tested. From germline, CDR1 is SGDLS and CDR2 YYNGEE. This CDR3 region has 16 residues. This chain's CDR3 is CASSVACSGMINEQFF.

The V call is TRBV27, the J call TRBJ1-2; the TCRdb call, TRBD1, lacks DNA for checking. Germline V gene data show CDR1 as MNHEY and CDR2 as SMNVEV (reference sequence). This CDR3 has 13 residues. The CDR3 reads CASSFRGRNGYTF.

The chain employs TRBV20-1 and TRBJ2-1; the TCRdb D gene call, TRBD1, has no DNA to confirm it. This CDR3 is 14 amino acids long. The germline CDR1 and CDR2 sequences are DFQATT and SNEGSKA (reference sequence). CDR3 sequence: CSARWTGGKNEQFF.

This chain uses TRBV28 with TRBJ2-1; the D call from TCRdb, TRBD2, cannot be confirmed without DNA. The CDR3 is 17 amino acids. Germline V gene sequence: CDR1 MDHEN, CDR2 SYDVKM. The CDR3 is CASSLSLAGGSYNEQFF.

The chain combines TRBV7-9 with TRBJ2-7; without DNA, the TCRdb call of TRBD1 cannot be checked. The CDR3 runs 14 residues. From germline, CDR1 is SEHNR and CDR2 FQNEAQ (reference sequence). The CDR3 here is CASSPPGPSYEQYF.

This chain's CDR3 is CASSQETGFPYNEQFF. This chain joins TRBV4-1 and TRBJ2-1; checking the TCRdb D call of TRBD1 is not possible without DNA. This CDR3 has 16 amino acids. Germline values: CDR1 MGHRA, CDR2 YSYEKL.